These T cell receptor beta chains were read from a single sample in a study of blood T cell repertoires in COVID-19. Clones were sequenced by immunoSEQ multiplex PCR, and TCRdb holds only the in-frame ones, with some missing. The sample has fewer than 200,000 clones; approximately 85% are singletons. The sample consisted of peripheral blood. Every receptor here comes from a man aged 40-49 years with acute or convalescent COVID-19. CDR3s include the opening cysteine and the closing phenylalanine or tryptophan. A D gene is named only where the DNA matches it firmly. For some rows the clone size is stated as once, few or many, or as a class when expanded; others skip it.

clone size	J gene	D gene	V gene	CDR3 DNA	CDR3 protein
.	TRBJ2-1	TRBD2	TRBV6-4	TGTGCCAGCAGTACCTTAGCGGGGAGTAACAATGAGCAGTTCTTC	CASSTLAGSNNEQFF
.	TRBJ2-7	TRBD1	TRBV28	TGTGCCAGCAGTCCCTTATATCTCAGGGGGCCTACAAAGGGTTACGAGCAGTACTTC	CASSPLYLRGPTKGYEQYF
.	TRBJ1-1	.	TRBV4-2	TGTGCCAGCAGCCAATCCGGGACACCACCCGAAGCTTTCTTT	CASSQSGTPPEAFF
.	TRBJ2-7	.	TRBV12-3/TRBV12-4	TGTGCCAGCAGTTTAGCAGGGGGATACGAGCAGTACTTC	CASSLAGGYEQYF
.	TRBJ2-1	TRBD2	TRBV10-3	TGTGCCATCGTGACGGGGGGTCCCTACAATGAGCAGTTCTTC	CAIVTGGPYNEQFF
.	TRBJ1-2	.	TRBV27	TGTGCCAGCAGTCCCTACGGACAGCCCTATGGCTACACCTTC	CASSPYGQPYGYTF
.	TRBJ1-2	TRBD1	TRBV4-3	TGCGCCAGCAGCCAAGGGGGGACACTTGGGACAGGGAATGGCTACACCTTC	CASSQGGTLGTGNGYTF
.	TRBJ1-5	.	TRBV30	TGTGCCTGGAGCGAGGGAGCCTTATCGCCCCAGCATTTT	CAWSEGALSPQHF
.	TRBJ1-2	.	TRBV6-6	TGTGCCAGCAGTTATGTTCAGGGTGTCTATGGCTACACCTTC	CASSYVQGVYGYTF
.	TRBJ2-5	TRBD2	TRBV4-1	TGCGCCAGCAGCCAAGATACTAGCGGGGGCTCCGGAGAGACCCAGTACTTC	CASSQDTSGGSGETQYF
few	TRBJ1-2	.	TRBV5-6	TGTGCCAGCAGACCTGAGAATAACTATGGCTACACCTTC	CASRPENNYGYTF
.	TRBJ2-1	TRBD2	TRBV7-2	TGTGCCAGCAGCTTACAGCGGGGGGGGTACAATGAGCAGTTCTTC	CASSLQRGGYNEQFF
.	TRBJ2-2	TRBD1	TRBV5-1	TGCGCCAGCGGCCCTAACCGGGACAGGAGTTGGGACACCGGGGAGCTGTTTTTT	CASGPNRDRSWDTGELFF
.	TRBJ2-5	.	TRBV6-5	TGTGCCAGCAGCTTACAGGGACGAGAGACCCAGTACTTC	CASSLQGRETQYF
.	TRBJ1-4	TRBD1	TRBV27	TGTGCCAGCAGTTTAAAGGCAGGGGGCAGGGAAAAACTGTTTTTT	CASSLKAGGREKLFF
.	TRBJ1-1	TRBD1	TRBV20-1	TGCAGTGCTAGTCGGACAGGGCGGAACACTGAAGCTTTCTTT	CSASRTGRNTEAFF
.	TRBJ1-3	.	TRBV7-3	TGTGCCAGCAGCCAGACAGGACCTGGAAACACCATATATTTT	CASSQTGPGNTIYF
.	TRBJ2-3	.	TRBV11-2	TGTGCCAGCAGCTTAAGGGGCCCTGAGGCGCAGTATTTT	CASSLRGPEAQYF
.	TRBJ2-5	.	TRBV5-1	TGCGCCAGCAGTAGGGGGACGGAGACCCAGTACTTC	CASSRGTETQYF
.	TRBJ2-2	.	TRBV10-2	TGCGCCAGTTCTATTGGGGCAAACACCGGGGAGCTGTTTTTT	CASSIGANTGELFF
few	TRBJ1-1	TRBD1	TRBV11-3	TGTGCCAGCAGCTCGGGGACAGCGATGAACACTGAAGCTTTCTTT	CASSSGTAMNTEAFF
.	TRBJ1-2	.	TRBV12-5	TGTGCTAGTGGTTTGGTTCAAGGGGAAGGCTACACCTTC	CASGLVQGEGYTF
.	TRBJ1-3	.	TRBV10-3	TGTGCCATCAGTGAATGGGGGCCCTCCTCTGGAAACACCATATATTTT	CAISEWGPSSGNTIYF
.	TRBJ2-7	TRBD1	TRBV6-2/TRBV6-3	TGTGCCAGCAGTCGCCTTGGACAGGGGGCCTACGAGCAGTACTTC	CASSRLGQGAYEQYF
.	TRBJ2-7	TRBD2	TRBV5-1	TGCGCCAGCAGCCTGGGTGGGACTAGTACGTACGAGCAGTACTTC	CASSLGGTSTYEQYF
.	TRBJ1-1	.	TRBV7-2	TGTGCCAGCAGCTCGACAGCGGGGAGTCGTACCACAGCTTTCTTT	CASSSTAGSRTTAFF
few	TRBJ1-6	TRBD1	TRBV3-1/TRBV3-2	TGTGCCAGCAGCCGGAAAGGGGGCAGCAAGTCTACCTATAATTCACCCCTCCACTTT	CASSRKGGSKSTYNSPLHF
.	TRBJ1-4	.	TRBV7-8	TGTGCCAGCAGCCGAGGACAGAGTAGAACTAATGAAAAACTGTTTTTT	CASSRGQSRTNEKLFF
.	TRBJ2-2	.	TRBV27	TGTGCCAGCAGTTTTTACGGTGGGCAGGGGTCCACCGGGGAGCTGTTTTTT	CASSFYGGQGSTGELFF
.	TRBJ2-4	.	TRBV10-2	TGCGCCAGCAGTGATTGGCCTGCCAAAAACATTCAGTACTTC	CASSDWPAKNIQYF
few	TRBJ1-1	.	TRBV6-5	TGTGCCAGCACTGCAGGGTGGAGAGCTTTCTTT	CASTAGWRAFF
.	TRBJ1-6	TRBD1	TRBV5-8	TGTGCCGGCAGACTTACAGGGGAATCACCCCTCCACTTT	CAGRLTGESPLHF
.	TRBJ2-7	.	TRBV19	TGTGCCAGTAGTATGAAATGGGGGGATACCTACGAGCAGTACTTC	CASSMKWGDTYEQYF
.	TRBJ2-3	TRBD2	TRBV27	TGTGCCAGCAGAAACAGCGGGGGGCCCGGGGCAGATACGCAGTATTTT	CASRNSGGPGADTQYF
.	TRBJ2-1	.	TRBV18	TGTGCCAGCTCACCAAGAACGGGGGATTACGATGAGCAGTTCTTC	CASSPRTGDYDEQFF
.	TRBJ2-5	TRBD2	TRBV10-3	TGTGCCATCAGTTCACTAGCGGGGGAACGACAAGAGACCCAGTACTTC	CAISSLAGERQETQYF
.	TRBJ2-5	TRBD2	TRBV3-1/TRBV3-2	TGTGCCAGCAGCCAGCCCGGGACTAGCATGGAGACCCAGTACTTC	CASSQPGTSMETQYF